The next 19 T cell receptor beta chains were all read from a single sample in a study of T cell responses to AZD1222 COVID-19 vaccine. Profiling relied on immunoSEQ multiplex PCR, and the TCRdb table lists in-frame clones only, not all of them. This sample yields around 70,000 clones, of which roughly 90% are seen a single time; about 2.4% belongs to the top ten. The input for sequencing was peripheral blood, taken on day 0 of AZD1222 vaccination. These receptors came from an adult in good health.

This chain joins TRBV9 and TRBJ2-1, with unresolved D. V was clipped by 3 bases and J by 6 bases, with 16 bases between them. Germline assignment: CDR1 SGDLS and CDR2 YYNGEE. This CDR3 has 15 amino acids. DNA of the CDR3: TGTGCCAGCAGCGCCTCCGCCGGGCTGGTCAATGAGCAGTTCTTC. Amino acids: CASSASAGLVNEQFF.

The chain carries TRBV19 and TRBJ2-7, with D perhaps TRBD1 or TRBD2 (5 bases each). V lost 6 bases and J 6 bases, leaving 15 bases between the germline ends. Looked up from germline, CDR1 is LNHDA and CDR2 is SQIVND (reference sequence). The CDR3 is made up of 13 amino acids. The DNA of the CDR3 is TGTGCCAGTAGGCCGGGACCTCGAAGCGAGCAGTACTTC. Translated: CASRPGPRSEQYF.

The chain uses TRBV29-1 and TRBJ2-4; 8 nucleotides match TRBD1. The trim removed 3 bases at V and 5 bases at J, leaving 9 bases unmatched. Germline V gene sequence: CDR1 SQVTM, CDR2 ANQGSEA. The CDR3 extends over 15 amino acids. The CDR3: CSVEKDRDLQNIQYF. The CDR3 coding sequence is TGCAGCGTTGAGAAGGACAGGGATCTCCAAAACATTCAGTACTTC.

The chain employs TRBV24-1 and TRBJ2-1; no definite D call. The CDR3 sequence is 13 residues long. The V and J ends lost 5 bases and 0 bases respectively, with 4 bases between them. Germline V gene lookup returns CDR1 KGHDR and CDR2 SFDVKD. As DNA, the CDR3 is TGTGCCACCAGTGGCAGCTCCTACAATGAGCAGTTCTTC. Translated: CATSGSSYNEQFF.

This clone was seen just once. The chain links TRBV30 to TRBJ1-3, with TRBD1 identical over 7 bases. With 4 bases clipped from V and 2 bases from J, the junction kept 5 bases outside the gene matches. CDR1 and CDR2 (germline): GTSNPN, SVGIG (reference sequence). There are 14 residues in the CDR3. In nucleotides, the CDR3 is TGTGCCTGGACGGCCGGGACAGCTGGAAACACCATATATTTT. The encoded protein is CAWTAGTAGNTIYF.

The chain carries TRBV6-4 and TRBJ1-4; 9 bases match TRBD1. Germline V gene lookup returns CDR1 MRHNA and CDR2 SNTAGT. J gave up 9 bases and V 4 bases, and 15 bases lay outside the gene matches. This CDR3 has 17 residues. CDR3 loop: CASSVRTGVIGGKKLFF. The CDR3 DNA reads TGTGCCAGCAGTGTGAGGACAGGGGTTATCGGGGGTAAAAAACTGTTTTTT.

The chain employs TRBV6-5 and TRBJ1-5, with TRBD1 matching over 7 bases. The V and J ends lost 5 bases and 8 bases, in that order; junction bases with no gene match: 9. CDR1 MNHEY and CDR2 SVGAGI come from the germline V gene. This CDR3 comprises 14 residues. CDR3 nucleotides: TGTGCCAGCAGTAACCGGGACAGTCTAGAGCCCCAGCATTTT. Protein sequence: CASSNRDSLEPQHF.

The table lists this clone with a few counts. V and J are TRBV7-2 and TRBJ1-1; 7 nucleotides align to TRBD1. V was pared by 5 bases and J by 6 bases, with 9 bases of the junction left unmatched. Germline assignment: CDR1 SGHTA and CDR2 FQGNSA. CDR3 length: 14 amino acids. The CDR3 spells CASSPGTVFPEAFF. CDR3 bases: TGTGCCAGCAGCCCCGGGACAGTTTTTCCTGAAGCTTTCTTT.

This chain joins TRBV5-4 and TRBJ2-1; weak D call: TRBD1 (9 bases). The CDR3 runs 18 residues. Germline values: CDR1 SGHNT, CDR2 YYREEE (reference sequence). Trimming stripped 2 bases from V and 4 bases from J, with 22 bases between. The CDR3: CASSLARGGTGRYNEQFF. CDR3 bases: TGTGCCAGCAGCTTAGCCCGGGGGGGGACAGGGAGATACAATGAGCAGTTCTTC.

The V call is TRBV6-4, the J call TRBJ2-1; no clear D. V was cut by 0 bases and J by 10 bases, with 10 bases left in between. The CDR3 totals 13 residues. The germline CDR1 and CDR2 sequences are MRHNA and SNTAGT. The CDR3 region has the DNA TGTGCCAGCAGTGACTCGATTGTGGAAGAGCAGTTCTTC. Its protein product is CASSDSIVEEQFF.

The V call is TRBV7-2, the J call TRBJ2-7, with D hard to call. Per the germline V gene, CDR1 is SGHTA and CDR2 is FQGNSA. The V and J ends lost 5 bases and 5 bases respectively, with 13 bases between them. The CDR3 runs 13 residues. As DNA, the CDR3 is TGTGCCAGCAGCCCCGGTCGCTTGGACGAGCAGTACTTC. Translated, it gives CASSPGRLDEQYF.

The V gene is TRBV30, the J gene TRBJ2-1, with D maybe TRBD1 (6 bases). Trimming cost V 8 bases and J 0 bases, with 11 bases left between them. Germline values: CDR1 GTSNPN, CDR2 SVGIG (reference sequence). CDR3 size: 13 residues. Written as DNA, the CDR3 is TGTGCCCGAACAGGGAGCTCCTACAATGAGCAGTTCTTC. This gives the protein CARTGSSYNEQFF. The variable domain in full, with the rest retrieved from reference TRBV30 and TRBJ2-1, is SQTIHQWPATLVQPVGSPLSLECTVEGTSNPNLYWYRQAAGRGLQLLFYSVGIGQISSEVPQNLSASRPQDRQFILSSKKLLLSDSGFYLCARTGSSYNEQFFGPGTRLTVL.

The J gene is TRBJ2-7, the V gene TRBV2, with 10 bases fitting TRBD2. This CDR3 has 15 residues. The V segment lost 7 bases and the J segment 3 bases; nucleotides outside the gene matches: 9. Germline CDR1 reads SNHLY; CDR2 reads FYNNEI. For the CDR3, the DNA is TGTGCCAGCAAGGACCCTAGCGGGGGTGTCTACGAGCAGTACTTC. Amino acid sequence: CASKDPSGGVYEQYF. The entire variable domain, with the rest obtained from reference TRBV2 and TRBJ2-7, is as follows: EPEVTQTPSHQVTQMGQEVILRCVPISNHLYFYWYRQILGQKVEFLVSFYNNEISEKSEIFDDQFSVERPDGSNFTLKIRSTKLEDSAMYFCASKDPSGGVYEQYFGPGTRLTVT.

The chain uses TRBV28 and TRBJ2-1, with 12 bases fitting TRBD2. The CDR3 contains 17 residues. V lost 0 bases to trimming and J lost 5 bases; unmatched junction nucleotides: 5. Germline loops: CDR1 MDHEN, CDR2 SYDVKM. DNA for the CDR3: TGTGCCAGCAGTTTATGTTTGACTAGCGGGAGCCACAATGAGCAGTTCTTC. Translated, it gives CASSLCLTSGSHNEQFF.

The chain has TRBV9 and TRBJ1-1; the match to TRBD1 covers 10 bases. This CDR3 has 15 residues. Germline loops: CDR1 SGDLS, CDR2 YYNGEE. Trimming at V came to 0 bases and at J to 8 bases, leaving 7 bases not matched to a gene. The CDR3 DNA sequence: TGTGCCAGCAGCGTAGCGACCGACAGGGGGCTCGAAGCTTTCTTT. Residues: CASSVATDRGLEAFF.

The V gene is TRBV3-1 (or the pseudogene TRBV3-2), the J gene TRBJ1-4, with D uncertain. The V and J ends lost 0 bases and 6 bases respectively, with 14 bases between them. The CDR3 has 16 amino acids. CDR1 is LGHDT, CDR2 YNNKEL, per germline (reference sequence). The CDR3 loop is CASSQDPADLYEKLFF. In nucleotides, the CDR3 is TGTGCCAGCAGCCAAGATCCGGCCGACTTATATGAAAAACTGTTTTTT.

The rearrangement joins TRBV11-2 to TRBJ2-1; D not certain. Trimming left V 5 bases short and J 3 bases short, with 8 bases between. Germline assignment: CDR1 SGHAT and CDR2 FQNNGV. This CDR3 is 13 amino acids long. The CDR3 reads CASSPVLYNEQFF. The CDR3 DNA follows: TGTGCCAGCAGCCCCGTCCTCTACAATGAGCAGTTCTTC.

V and J are TRBV10-3 and TRBJ1-3; D is unclear. V gave up 6 bases and J gave up 8 bases, with 17 bases separating them. CDR1 ENHRY and CDR2 SYGVKD come from the germline V gene. CDR3 size: 14 residues. The CDR3 region is CAISGRATGDTIYF. As DNA, the CDR3 is TGTGCCATCAGCGGACGAGCAACCGGCGACACCATATATTTT.

This chain uses TRBV5-4 with TRBJ2-7, with TRBD2 as a possible D gene (6 bases). This CDR3 comprises 15 residues. Germline V gene lookup returns CDR1 SGHNT and CDR2 YYREEE (reference sequence). V dropped 0 bases and J dropped 7 bases, with 17 bases sitting between them. Here the CDR3 DNA reads TGTGCCAGCAGCTTGGTCCGGGACTTACGGGGGGAGCAGTACTTC. It codes for CASSLVRDLRGEQYF.